A selection of T cell receptor beta chains follows, all from one sample in a study of identical twins. TCRdb redid the calling of the 5' RACE reads with MiXCR, one entry per CDR3 protein. The sample includes about 220,000 distinct CDR3 sequences, 6.5% to 8.5% seen only once; the top ten take about 1.9%. This sample also belongs to another study, concerning yellow fever vaccine responses in identical twins.

The material sequenced was memory (CD45RO+) T cells sorted from blood. These receptors were collected from a woman aged 18-29 years in good health. CDR3s include the opening cysteine and the closing phenylalanine or tryptophan. A D gene is named only where the DNA matches it firmly. The size of a clone is reported for some rows only, either as once, few or many, or as a class for expanded clones.

d_gene: TRBD1
abundance: NA
v_gene: TRBV10-3
j_gene: TRBJ2-3
CDR3nt: TGTGCCATCAGTGAGTCAAGGGGGACAGGGCCAGATACGCAGTATTTT
CDR3aa: CAISESRGTGPDTQYF

d_gene: NA
abundance: few
v_gene: TRBV3-1
j_gene: TRBJ2-7
CDR3nt: TGTGCCAGCAGCCAAGATCTTCTTCTTAACGAGCAGTACTTC
CDR3aa: CASSQDLLLNEQYF

d_gene: NA
abundance: many
v_gene: TRBV7-2
j_gene: TRBJ2-5
CDR3nt: TGTGCCAGCAGCTTTCCCGGGGGAGAGACCCAGTACTTC
CDR3aa: CASSFPGGETQYF

d_gene: NA
abundance: few
v_gene: TRBV21-1
j_gene: TRBJ2-1
CDR3nt: TGTGCCAGCAGCAAAGGGGGGGACCAACCTTTATTAGAGCAGTTCTTC
CDR3aa: CASSKGGDQPLLEQFF

d_gene: NA
abundance: many
v_gene: TRBV7-2
j_gene: TRBJ2-2
CDR3nt: TGTGCCAGCAGCTCCCGAGTGGCCGGGGAGCTGTTTTTT
CDR3aa: CASSSRVAGELFF

d_gene: NA
abundance: few
v_gene: TRBV12-3/TRBV12-4
j_gene: TRBJ1-6
CDR3nt: TGTGCCAGCAGGCTCCGGGGTAATAATTCACCCCTCCACTTT
CDR3aa: CASRLRGNNSPLHF

d_gene: NA
abundance: NA
v_gene: TRBV9
j_gene: TRBJ2-7
CDR3nt: TGTGCCAGCAGCGTATCTGCAGAGCTCTACGAGCAGTACTTC
CDR3aa: CASSVSAELYEQYF

d_gene: NA
abundance: many
v_gene: TRBV20-1
j_gene: TRBJ2-7
CDR3nt: TGCAGTCCCGTCCGGGCCCACGAGCAGTACTTC
CDR3aa: CSPVRAHEQYF

d_gene: TRBD1
abundance: many
v_gene: TRBV27
j_gene: TRBJ2-7
CDR3nt: TGTGCCAGCAGTCAGAAGACAGGGTCGCTTCGGCAGTACTTC
CDR3aa: CASSQKTGSLRQYF

d_gene: NA
abundance: many
v_gene: TRBV11-2
j_gene: TRBJ2-3
CDR3nt: TGTGCCAGCAGCTTAGGGCTTTCGACAGATACGCAGTATTTT
CDR3aa: CASSLGLSTDTQYF

d_gene: TRBD1
abundance: few
v_gene: TRBV4-1
j_gene: TRBJ2-2
CDR3nt: TGCGCCAGCAGCCAAGATCGCGGACAGGGGTGGCCCGGGGAGCTGTTTTTT
CDR3aa: CASSQDRGQGWPGELFF

d_gene: TRBD1
abundance: NA
v_gene: TRBV4-2
j_gene: TRBJ1-2
CDR3nt: TGTGCCAGCAGCCCTGGGACAGGGGGGAGGAGGGGCTATGGCTACACCTTC
CDR3aa: CASSPGTGGRRGYGYTF

d_gene: TRBD1
abundance: many
v_gene: TRBV10-3
j_gene: TRBJ1-2
CDR3nt: TGTGCCATCACGGGACAGGGAGCCTATGGCTACACCTTC
CDR3aa: CAITGQGAYGYTF

d_gene: TRBD1
abundance: few
v_gene: TRBV6-1
j_gene: TRBJ1-2
CDR3nt: TGTGCCAGCAGGACAGGGGAAGGTGGTGGCTACACCTTC
CDR3aa: CASRTGEGGGYTF

d_gene: TRBD1
abundance: NA
v_gene: TRBV20-1
j_gene: TRBJ2-5
CDR3nt: TGCAGTGCTAGAGACGAGACAGGGAGTCATGGCCAAGAGACCCAGTACTTC
CDR3aa: CSARDETGSHGQETQYF

d_gene: TRBD1
abundance: NA
v_gene: TRBV7-6
j_gene: TRBJ1-2
CDR3nt: TGTGCCAGCAGCCTCGGACAGGGGGCAGGGTATGGCTACACCTTC
CDR3aa: CASSLGQGAGYGYTF

d_gene: NA
abundance: NA
v_gene: TRBV28
j_gene: TRBJ2-5
CDR3nt: TGTGCCAGCAGCCCCGTCGAGGGAGAGACCCAGTACTTC
CDR3aa: CASSPVEGETQYF

d_gene: TRBD2
abundance: many
v_gene: TRBV5-5
j_gene: TRBJ2-7
CDR3nt: TGTGCCAGCAGCTTGGGGCTCCTTAGCGGGAGCCACGAGCAGTACTTC
CDR3aa: CASSLGLLSGSHEQYF

d_gene: TRBD1
abundance: few
v_gene: TRBV5-1
j_gene: TRBJ2-2
CDR3nt: TGCGCCAGCAGCCTACCGGGACAGGGGGCCGGGGAGCTGTTTTTT
CDR3aa: CASSLPGQGAGELFF

d_gene: NA
abundance: NA
v_gene: TRBV20-1
j_gene: TRBJ1-2
CDR3nt: TGCAGTGCTAGTAAACAGGAGTTGAACTATGGCTACACCTTC
CDR3aa: CSASKQELNYGYTF

d_gene: NA
abundance: few
v_gene: TRBV12-5
j_gene: TRBJ1-2
CDR3nt: TGTGCTAGTGGTTTGGGGTCGGGGTTCCGTTTAAGTGGCTACACCTTC
CDR3aa: CASGLGSGFRLSGYTF

d_gene: TRBD1
abundance: few
v_gene: TRBV20-1
j_gene: TRBJ2-7
CDR3nt: TGCAGTGCTAGTCCCGGGACAGGGACCTACGAGCAGTACTTC
CDR3aa: CSASPGTGTYEQYF

d_gene: TRBD1
abundance: few
v_gene: TRBV18
j_gene: TRBJ2-6
CDR3nt: TGTGCCAGCTCACCGGGACAGGGGAATGGGGCCAACGTCCTGACTTTC
CDR3aa: CASSPGQGNGANVLTF

d_gene: NA
abundance: NA
v_gene: TRBV2
j_gene: TRBJ2-1
CDR3nt: TGTGCCAGCAGTCGACGCCTCGATATTGGGGGAATGTGGAATGAGCAGTTCTTC
CDR3aa: CASSRRLDIGGMWNEQFF

d_gene: NA
abundance: NA
v_gene: TRBV30
j_gene: TRBJ2-1
CDR3nt: TGTGCCTGTCTTAGGGCAGGGGACAATGAGCAGTTCTTC
CDR3aa: CACLRAGDNEQFF

d_gene: NA
abundance: many
v_gene: TRBV10-3
j_gene: TRBJ2-1
CDR3nt: TGTGCCATGGGGCCAGACAATGAGCAGTTCTTC
CDR3aa: CAMGPDNEQFF

d_gene: NA
abundance: NA
v_gene: TRBV28
j_gene: TRBJ2-7
CDR3nt: TGTGCCAGCAGTGCATACAGTGAGCTCCTACGAGAGCAGTACTTC
CDR3aa: CASSAYSELLREQYF

d_gene: NA
abundance: many
v_gene: TRBV5-1
j_gene: TRBJ2-2
CDR3nt: TGCGCCAGCAGACCCGGGACGGTGAACACCGGGGAGCTGTTTTTT
CDR3aa: CASRPGTVNTGELFF

d_gene: NA
abundance: few
v_gene: TRBV15
j_gene: TRBJ2-3
CDR3nt: TGTGCCACCAGCAGAGGGGAGTTGGCAGATACGCAGTATTTT
CDR3aa: CATSRGELADTQYF

d_gene: TRBD2
abundance: NA
v_gene: TRBV7-2
j_gene: TRBJ2-7
CDR3nt: TGTGCCAGCGGGGAGGGAGTGAAATACGAGCAGTACTTC
CDR3aa: CASGEGVKYEQYF

d_gene: TRBD1
abundance: many
v_gene: TRBV12-3/TRBV12-4
j_gene: TRBJ1-5
CDR3nt: TGTGCCAGCAGTGGGGACAGCCGGGCAGACCAGCCCCAGCATTTT
CDR3aa: CASSGDSRADQPQHF

d_gene: NA
abundance: NA
v_gene: TRBV20-1
j_gene: TRBJ2-5
CDR3nt: TGCAGTGCTCAGGACAGCGCGGAGACCCAGTACTTC
CDR3aa: CSAQDSAETQYF

d_gene: NA
abundance: NA
v_gene: TRBV5-1
j_gene: TRBJ2-5
CDR3nt: TGCGCCAGCAGCTTGGACCCGGAGACGGAGACCCAGTACTTC
CDR3aa: CASSLDPETETQYF

d_gene: NA
abundance: many
v_gene: TRBV7-2
j_gene: TRBJ2-5
CDR3nt: TGTGCCAGCAGTCGGGACCGGTCAAAGACCCAGTACTTC
CDR3aa: CASSRDRSKTQYF

d_gene: TRBD1
abundance: many
v_gene: TRBV29-1
j_gene: TRBJ2-4
CDR3nt: TGCAGCGTTGTCCGTTCGACAGGGGAAGGTGGCATTCAGTACTTC
CDR3aa: CSVVRSTGEGGIQYF

d_gene: NA
abundance: many
v_gene: TRBV10-3
j_gene: TRBJ1-5
CDR3nt: TGTGCCATCGCGGGGTACGGTAATCAGCCCCAGCATTTT
CDR3aa: CAIAGYGNQPQHF

d_gene: NA
abundance: many
v_gene: TRBV7-8
j_gene: TRBJ2-7
CDR3nt: TGTGCCAGCAGACGCTCCTACGAGCAGTACTTC
CDR3aa: CASRRSYEQYF

d_gene: NA
abundance: many
v_gene: TRBV7-6
j_gene: TRBJ2-3
CDR3nt: TGTGCCAGCAGCACGCGGATGGGAACAGATACGCAGTATTTT
CDR3aa: CASSTRMGTDTQYF

d_gene: NA
abundance: many
v_gene: TRBV2
j_gene: TRBJ1-5
CDR3nt: TGTGCCAGCAGTTTGTCGGTTCAACAGCCCCAGCATTTT
CDR3aa: CASSLSVQQPQHF

d_gene: NA
abundance: NA
v_gene: TRBV2
j_gene: TRBJ2-1
CDR3nt: TGTGCCAGCAGTGTGAACGGACTAAACAATGAGCAGTTCTTC
CDR3aa: CASSVNGLNNEQFF

d_gene: TRBD2
abundance: NA
v_gene: TRBV20-1
j_gene: TRBJ2-1
CDR3nt: TGCAGTGCCGTCCAAAGCGGGAGTCTCTTCAATGAGCAGTTCTTC
CDR3aa: CSAVQSGSLFNEQFF

d_gene: NA
abundance: NA
v_gene: TRBV6-1
j_gene: TRBJ1-1
CDR3nt: TGTGCCAGCACTCGAAAGCTGGGGCAGGGCGTAATGAACACTGAAGCTTTCTTT
CDR3aa: CASTRKLGQGVMNTEAFF

d_gene: NA
abundance: NA
v_gene: TRBV7-9
j_gene: TRBJ2-1
CDR3nt: TGTGCCAGCAGCTTAGTGTTGCCGGGACGTTCGAATGAGCAGTTCTTC
CDR3aa: CASSLVLPGRSNEQFF

d_gene: TRBD2
abundance: NA
v_gene: TRBV11-1
j_gene: TRBJ2-7
CDR3nt: TGTGCCAGCAGCCCCGGACGGGCTAGCGGGGGAGAGCTCACCTACGAGCAGTACTTC
CDR3aa: CASSPGRASGGELTYEQYF

d_gene: NA
abundance: many
v_gene: TRBV10-3
j_gene: TRBJ2-1
CDR3nt: TGTGCCATCAGTGAGTCCCGGGAACCTGGGTTCTTC
CDR3aa: CAISESREPGFF

d_gene: TRBD1
abundance: NA
v_gene: TRBV28
j_gene: TRBJ1-3
CDR3nt: TGTGCCAGCAGTCTTAACACAGGGGCCGGAAACACCATATATTTT
CDR3aa: CASSLNTGAGNTIYF

d_gene: NA
abundance: few
v_gene: TRBV7-9
j_gene: TRBJ1-5
CDR3nt: TGTGCCAGCAGCCCACAGGGCGGGGGTCAGCCCCAGCATTTT
CDR3aa: CASSPQGGGQPQHF

d_gene: TRBD2
abundance: NA
v_gene: TRBV11-2
j_gene: TRBJ2-7
CDR3nt: TGTGCCAGCAGCTTAGTCGGGACTAGCGGGAGGGCCCACCAATCTTACGAGCAGTACTTC
CDR3aa: CASSLVGTSGRAHQSYEQYF

d_gene: NA
abundance: few
v_gene: TRBV7-2
j_gene: TRBJ2-1
CDR3nt: TGTGCCAGCAGCTTGAGGCACAGGGAGGGAAATGAGCAGTTCTTC
CDR3aa: CASSLRHREGNEQFF